The rows below give T cell receptor beta chains drawn from one sample of a study of blood T cell repertoires in COVID-19. Produced via immunoSEQ multiplex PCR; TCRdb's table is partial and in-frame only. The table lists some 200,000 clones, over 75% of them singletons, with approximately 27% in the top ten. Sequenced sample: peripheral blood. The receptor source for this set is a woman in her seventies with acute or convalescent COVID-19. CDR3s include the opening cysteine and the closing phenylalanine or tryptophan. D genes are given only for firm matches. Clone size is given for some rows only: seen once, a few or many times, or a class if the clone is expanded.

D	V	length	J	size	CDR3	DNA
.	TRBV5-6	14	TRBJ1-2	.	CASSFLSGLLGYTF	TGTGCCAGCAGCTTTCTTTCAGGCCTCTTAGGCTACACCTTC
TRBD2	TRBV24-1	15	TRBJ2-1	.	CATSGLLAGDDEQFF	TGTGCCACCAGTGGGTTGCTAGCGGGAGATGATGAGCAGTTCTTC
TRBD1	TRBV5-1	14	TRBJ2-5	.	CASSPGQAQETQYF	TGCGCCAGCAGCCCGGGACAGGCCCAAGAGACCCAGTACTTC
TRBD2	TRBV5-4	16	TRBJ2-5	.	CASSPRTSGRQETQYF	TGTGCCAGCAGCCCCCGGACTAGCGGGCGACAAGAGACCCAGTACTTC
.	TRBV19	14	TRBJ2-1	.	CASTLGLAGNEQFF	TGTGCCAGTACCTTAGGTCTTGCGGGGAATGAGCAGTTCTTC
.	TRBV5-6	15	TRBJ2-7	once	CASSLGSAHTYEQYF	TGTGCCAGCAGCTTGGGTTCAGCGCACACCTACGAGCAGTACTTC
TRBD1	TRBV13	15	TRBJ2-2	.	CASSPGQGVAGELFF	TGTGCCAGCAGCCCAGGACAGGGGGTTGCCGGGGAGCTGTTTTTT
TRBD2	TRBV4-2	17	TRBJ2-4	.	CASSQQLRAGGLNIQYF	TGTGCCAGCAGCCAACAGCTTCGGGCGGGAGGGTTGAACATTCAGTACTTC
.	TRBV5-8	15	TRBJ1-5	few	CASSLGVYSNQPQHF	TGTGCCAGCAGCTTGGGAGTCTATAGCAATCAGCCCCAGCATTTT
.	TRBV7-9	12	TRBJ2-4	.	CASSLDRNIQYF	TGTGCCAGCAGCTTAGACAGAAACATTCAGTACTTC
TRBD1	TRBV30	18	TRBJ1-4	few	CAWSPLRRADRVGEKLFF	TGTGCCTGGAGTCCATTGCGCAGAGCGGACAGGGTTGGGGAAAAACTGTTTTTT
TRBD2	TRBV3-1/TRBV3-2	15	TRBJ2-3	.	CASSQAAGVTDTQYF	TGTGCCAGCAGCCAAGCGGCGGGAGTCACAGATACGCAGTATTTT
TRBD1	TRBV10-3	17	TRBJ2-2	.	CAIGVGQGRSNTGELFF	TGTGCCATCGGGGTCGGACAGGGGAGGTCGAACACCGGGGAGCTGTTTTTT
.	TRBV6-5	15	TRBJ1-1	.	CASSLAGEMNTEAFF	TGTGCCAGCAGCTTAGCAGGGGAGATGAACACTGAAGCTTTCTTT
.	TRBV5-1	15	TRBJ2-1	few	CASSLAGDFYNEQFF	TGCGCCAGCAGCTTGGCGGGAGATTTCTACAATGAGCAGTTCTTC
.	TRBV28	13	TRBJ2-1	.	CASSLVVANEQFF	TGTGCCAGCAGTTTAGTCGTGGCCAATGAGCAGTTCTTC
.	TRBV25-1	12	TRBJ2-7	once	CASRRGTEEQYF	TGTGCCAGCCGACGGGGGACGGAAGAGCAGTACTTC
.	TRBV3-1/TRBV3-2	15	TRBJ1-6	.	CASSPKGQINSPLHF	TGTGCCAGCAGCCCGAAAGGACAGATAAATTCACCCCTCCACTTT
.	TRBV7-9	16	TRBJ2-2	.	CASSLASGVNTGELFF	TGTGCCAGCAGCTTAGCTAGCGGAGTGAACACCGGGGAGCTGTTTTTT
TRBD2	TRBV7-8	19	TRBJ2-3	.	CASSLGAPPSGGSTDTQYF	TGTGCCAGCAGCTTAGGAGCCCCTCCTAGCGGAGGCAGCACAGATACGCAGTATTTT
.	TRBV6-2/TRBV6-3	14	TRBJ2-4	.	CASSASFFGNIQYF	TGTGCCAGCAGCGCCTCTTTTTTCGGTAACATTCAGTACTTC
TRBD2	TRBV5-1	15	TRBJ2-1	few	CASSVGTSGLNEQFF	TGCGCCAGCAGCGTAGGGACTAGCGGACTCAATGAGCAGTTCTTC
.	TRBV3-1/TRBV3-2	16	TRBJ1-1	.	CASRPRGGRGNTEAFF	TGTGCCAGCAGACCCCGGGGGGGGAGGGGGAACACTGAAGCTTTCTTT
.	TRBV27	15	TRBJ2-1	.	CASSRAGAAYNEQFF	TGTGCCAGCAGCCGGGCGGGGGCCGCGTACAATGAGCAGTTCTTC
TRBD1	TRBV24-1	15	TRBJ2-1	few	CATSDASGTANEQFF	TGTGCCACCAGTGATGCGTCCGGGACAGCCAATGAGCAGTTCTTC
.	TRBV29-1	13	TRBJ1-3	.	CSVGTASGNTIYF	TGCAGCGTTGGGACAGCCTCTGGAAACACCATATATTTT
.	TRBV7-9	14	TRBJ1-2	.	CASSLAGTPHGYTF	TGTGCCAGCAGCCTAGCCGGGACTCCACATGGCTACACCTTC
.	TRBV6-5	13	TRBJ1-2	.	CANSGDINYGYTF	TGTGCCAATTCAGGGGACATTAACTATGGCTACACCTTC
.	TRBV3-1/TRBV3-2	13	TRBJ2-7	.	CASSQNPGQQQYF	TGTGCCAGCAGCCAGAACCCCGGACAGCAGCAGTACTTC
TRBD2	TRBV9	17	TRBJ2-2	few	CASRGLAGGANTGELFF	TGCGCTAGTCGGGGACTAGCGGGAGGGGCGAACACCGGGGAGCTGTTTTTT
TRBD2	TRBV19	16	TRBJ2-1	.	CASSITTGLAGGEQFF	TGTGCCAGTAGTATAACTACGGGACTAGCGGGAGGTGAGCAGTTCTTC
.	TRBV5-1	14	TRBJ2-1	.	CASSLSSSYNEQFF	TGCGCCAGCAGCTTGTCGAGCTCCTACAATGAGCAGTTCTTC
.	TRBV7-2	16	TRBJ2-6	.	CASSLAPLPGANVLTF	TGTGCCAGCAGCTTGGCCCCCCTCCCTGGGGCCAACGTCCTGACTTTC
TRBD1	TRBV6-5	14	TRBJ2-1	.	CASSYGTGSNEQFF	TGTGCCAGCAGTTACGGGACAGGGAGCAATGAGCAGTTCTTC
.	TRBV29-1	12	TRBJ2-1	.	CSVAVADNEQFF	TGCAGCGTTGCGGTAGCGGACAATGAGCAGTTCTTC
TRBD2	TRBV2	17	TRBJ2-1	.	CASSPQVASGSVYEQFF	TGTGCCAGCAGTCCCCAAGTGGCTAGCGGGAGTGTCTATGAGCAGTTCTTC
TRBD1	TRBV6-6	15	TRBJ1-4	.	CASRGPGQGYEKLFF	TGTGCCAGCAGAGGACCGGGACAGGGTTACGAAAAACTGTTTTTT
.	TRBV5-1	14	TRBJ1-3	.	CASSLSVSGNTIYF	TGCGCCAGCAGCTTGTCCGTAAGCGGAAACACCATATATTTT
.	TRBV7-2	14	TRBJ2-2	.	CASRRGARTGELFF	TGTGCCAGCCGTCGGGGTGCCAGAACCGGGGAGCTGTTTTTT
TRBD2	TRBV24-1	17	TRBJ2-1	.	CATSDWRGLAGHNEQFF	TGTGCCACCAGTGATTGGAGGGGACTAGCGGGACACAATGAGCAGTTCTTC
TRBD2	TRBV2	16	TRBJ2-1	.	CASSELTSGPYNEQFF	TGTGCCAGCAGTGAACTAACTAGCGGGCCTTACAATGAGCAGTTCTTC
.	TRBV20-1	9	TRBJ1-2	few	CSGIYGYTF	TGCAGCGGTATCTATGGCTACACCTTC
TRBD1	TRBV15	14	TRBJ2-7	.	CATKPGTGVYEQYF	TGTGCCACCAAACCCGGGACAGGGGTCTACGAGCAGTACTTC
TRBD1	TRBV19	12	TRBJ2-1	.	CASSLVGQGPFF	TGTGCCAGTAGTCTGGTCGGACAGGGACCGTTCTTC
.	TRBV19	16	TRBJ2-1	.	CASSPDAGSSYNEQFF	TGTGCCAGTAGTCCTGACGCGGGCAGCTCCTACAATGAGCAGTTCTTC
.	TRBV7-9	16	TRBJ1-2	.	CASSSPPGAHVHGYTF	TGTGCCAGCAGCTCTCCTCCGGGAGCTCACGTCCATGGCTACACCTTC
TRBD1	TRBV5-5	12	TRBJ1-4	.	CASSTWTGNLFF	TGTGCCAGCAGCACCTGGACAGGTAACCTGTTTTTT
TRBD1	TRBV6-5	15	TRBJ2-3	.	CASSLQGAPTDTQYF	TGTGCCAGCAGTCTACAGGGGGCGCCAACAGATACGCAGTATTTT
.	TRBV11-2	14	TRBJ2-5	.	CASSPGQVQETQYF	TGTGCCAGCAGCCCAGGGCAGGTCCAAGAGACCCAGTACTTC
.	TRBV5-5	13	TRBJ1-4	few	CASSFIGQGKLFF	TGTGCCAGCAGCTTTATTGGGCAGGGAAAACTGTTTTTT
.	TRBV4-1	15	TRBJ2-1	.	CASSQDQLEHNEQFF	TGCGCCAGCAGCCAAGATCAATTGGAGCACAATGAGCAGTTCTTC
TRBD1	TRBV2	15	TRBJ1-6	.	CASSEVRGPGTPLHF	TGTGCCAGCAGTGAAGTCAGGGGGCCCGGCACACCCCTCCACTTT
.	TRBV7-2	15	TRBJ2-2	.	CASSLSRVDTGELFF	TGTGCCAGCAGCTTGTCGAGGGTAGATACCGGGGAGCTGTTTTTT
TRBD1	TRBV19	15	TRBJ2-1	.	CASSSYRGIYNEQFF	TGTGCCAGTAGTTCTTACAGGGGTATCTACAATGAGCAGTTCTTC
.	TRBV4-1	15	TRBJ1-6	few	CASSQDRRGSSPLHF	TGCGCCAGCAGCCAAGATCGCAGGGGAAGTTCACCCCTCCACTTT
.	TRBV18	14	TRBJ2-7	few	CASSPGTPNGEQYF	TGTGCCAGCTCGCCCGGGACACCCAACGGGGAGCAGTACTTC
TRBD1	TRBV19	14	TRBJ2-2	.	CASSKGQGTGELFF	TGTGCCAGTAGTAAGGGACAGGGTACCGGGGAGCTGTTTTTT
.	TRBV11-3	12	TRBJ1-4	.	CAQNSGPKELFF	TGTGCCCAAAACAGCGGGCCTAAGGAACTGTTTTTT